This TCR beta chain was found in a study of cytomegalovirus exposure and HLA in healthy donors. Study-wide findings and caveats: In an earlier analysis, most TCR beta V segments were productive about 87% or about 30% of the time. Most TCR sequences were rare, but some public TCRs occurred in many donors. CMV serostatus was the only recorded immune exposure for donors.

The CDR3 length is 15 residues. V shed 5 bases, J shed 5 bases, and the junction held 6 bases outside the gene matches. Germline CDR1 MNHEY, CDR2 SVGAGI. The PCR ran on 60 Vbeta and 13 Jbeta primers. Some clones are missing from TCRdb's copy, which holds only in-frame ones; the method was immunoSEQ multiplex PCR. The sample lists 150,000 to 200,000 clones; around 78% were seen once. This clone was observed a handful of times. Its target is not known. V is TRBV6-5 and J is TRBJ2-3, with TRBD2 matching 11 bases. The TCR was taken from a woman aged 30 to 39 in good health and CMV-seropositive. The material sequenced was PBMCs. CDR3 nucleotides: TGTGCCAGCAGTCTTATTAGCGGGGGGGAAGATACGCAGTATTTT. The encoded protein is CASSLISGGEDTQYF.